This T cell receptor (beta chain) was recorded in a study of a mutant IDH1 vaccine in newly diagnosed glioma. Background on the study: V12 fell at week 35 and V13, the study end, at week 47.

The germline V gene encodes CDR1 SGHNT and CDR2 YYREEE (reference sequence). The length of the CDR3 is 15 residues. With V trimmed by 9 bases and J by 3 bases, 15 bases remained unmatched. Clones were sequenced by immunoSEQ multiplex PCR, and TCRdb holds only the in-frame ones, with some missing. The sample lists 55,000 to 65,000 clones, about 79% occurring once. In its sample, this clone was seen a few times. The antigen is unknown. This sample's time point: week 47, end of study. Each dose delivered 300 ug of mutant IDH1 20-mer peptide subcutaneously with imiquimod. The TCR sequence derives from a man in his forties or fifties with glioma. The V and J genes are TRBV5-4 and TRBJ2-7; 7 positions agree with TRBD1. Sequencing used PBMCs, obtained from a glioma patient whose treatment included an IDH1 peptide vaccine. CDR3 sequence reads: CATTDSGQFFYEQYF. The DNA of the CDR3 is TGTGCCACCACCGATTCGGGACAGTTCTTCTACGAGCAGTACTTC.